This entry lists 30 T cell receptor beta chains sequenced from one sample in a study of human T cells and chemical hapten exposure. MiXCR, applied by TCRdb to the RACE reads, yields one record per CDR3 protein. This sample carries roughly 140,000 distinct CDR3 sequences, around 11% of them seen once, and the ten largest clones take 1.3% to 1.5%. Time point described: patch test 2, 6 weeks after DPC sensitization. Noted treatment: therapeutic diphenylcyclopropenone sensitization with weekly scalp DPC. The sequences come from whole blood, collected in connection with sensitization to the hapten diphenylcyclopropenone (DPC). These receptors were obtained from a woman between 50 and 59 years old with alopecia areata. Some clones in this sample may be carry-over from other donors' samples.

This clonotype came up a few times. The chain joins TRBV9 to TRBJ2-7; D unclear. CDR1 and CDR2 (germline): SGDLS, YYNGEE. The CDR3 contains 14 residues. Deletions cut 0 bases from V and 2 bases from J, with 9 bases between. Here the CDR3 reads CASSVGVAAYEQYF. The CDR3 region has the DNA TGTGCCAGCAGCGTAGGGGTCGCCGCCTACGAGCAGTACTTC.

This clonotype was observed many times. The rearrangement joins TRBV20-1 to TRBJ2-7; D may be TRBD2 (6 bases). The CDR3 has 14 amino acids. Germline-derived CDR1 and CDR2 are DFQATT and SNEGSKA (reference sequence). Trimming cost V 5 bases and J 3 bases, with 17 bases left between them. In DNA form, the CDR3 reads TGCAGTGCTCTCCCGCAGGAGCGGGTCTACGAGCAGTACTTC. This sequence encodes CSALPQERVYEQYF.

This clonotype has more than one count but fewer than ten. V is TRBV24-1 and J is TRBJ2-1; 7 nucleotides line up with TRBD2. Germline CDR1 reads KGHDR; CDR2 reads SFDVKD. The CDR3 contains 16 residues. The V segment lost 4 bases and the J segment 4 bases; nucleotides outside the gene matches: 9. The CDR3 DNA follows: TGTGCCACCAGTGACGGCATCGGGAGGACTTACAATGAGCAGTTCTTC. Its protein is CATSDGIGRTYNEQFF.

This clonotype appeared many times. Here the CDR3 reads CSVRQGQTEAFF. The CDR3 DNA reads as TGCAGCGTGAGGCAGGGGCAAACTGAAGCTTTCTTT. V gene TRBV29-1 combines with J gene TRBJ1-1; a weak D match, TRBD1 (6 bases). The CDR3 sequence is 12 residues long. Per germline, CDR1 SQVTM and CDR2 ANQGSEA. The V gene lost 6 bases and the J gene lost 5 bases, with 13 bases spanning the gap. Complete variable domain (other parts from reference TRBV29-1 and TRBJ1-1): SAVISQKPSRDICQRGTSLTIQCQVDSQVTMMFWYRQQPGQSLTLIATANQGSEATYESGFVIDKFPISRPNLTFSTLTVSNMSPEDSSIYLCSVRQGQTEAFFGQGTRLTVV.

There are a few counts of this clonotype. The chain recombines TRBV7-8 with TRBJ1-6; tentatively, D is TRBD1 (5 bases). CDR3 size: 14 residues. V lost 0 bases and J lost 10, with 10 bases in between. Germline V gene data show CDR1 as SGHVS and CDR2 as FQNEAQ. The CDR3 coding sequence is TGTGCCAGCAGCTTAGCTCAGGGAGGATCACCCCTCCACTTT. Encoded protein: CASSLAQGGSPLHF.

This clonotype was detected many times. The chain links TRBV6-2 or TRBV6-3 to TRBJ1-2; unclear D gene. With 2 bases removed from V and 8 bases from J, the gap between germline ends came to 9 bases. CDR3 length: 12 residues. Germline CDR1 reads MNHEY; CDR2 reads SVGEGT. This CDR3 is CASSYGVWGYTF. The CDR3 bases are TGTGCCAGCAGTTACGGTGTATGGGGCTACACCTTC.

The V call is TRBV20-1, the J call TRBJ2-1, with 14 bases aligning to TRBD2. CDR3 size: 15 residues. The J segment lost 7 bases and the V segment lost 6 bases, leaving 8 bases of the junction unmatched. Germline CDR1 and CDR2: DFQATT and SNEGSKA (reference sequence). CDR3 nucleotide sequence: TGCAGTGCATACCTGGGACTAGCGGGAGTGAATGAGCAGTTCTTC. Amino acid sequence: CSAYLGLAGVNEQFF.

The rearrangement uses TRBV2 and TRBJ2-1, with TRBD2 matching over 7 bases. The CDR3 sequence is 14 residues long. Germline CDR1 SNHLY, CDR2 FYNNEI. Trimming removed 7 bases from V and 3 bases from J; junction bases left unmatched: 6. CDR3 sequence (DNA): TGTGCCAGCAAGGAGCGGGGATTCTACAATGAGCAGTTCTTC. Encoded protein: CASKERGFYNEQFF. The full variable domain, in which reference TRBV2 and TRBJ2-1 provide the parts outside the CDR3, is EPEVTQTPSHQVTQMGQEVILRCVPISNHLYFYWYRQILGQKVEFLVSFYNNEISEKSEIFDDQFSVERPDGSNFTLKIRSTKLEDSAMYFCASKERGFYNEQFFGPGTRLTVL.

This clonotype has only a few counts. The gene calls are TRBV4-3 and TRBJ1-4; a possible D gene is TRBD1 (6 bases). Per the germline V gene, CDR1 is LGHNA and CDR2 is YSLEER. The CDR3 runs 16 residues. Trimming removed 0 bases at V and 5 bases at J, with 13 bases between. The DNA for the CDR3 is TGCGCCAGCAGCCAAGATCCCAGGGGCCAGAATGAAAAACTGTTTTTT. It yields the protein CASSQDPRGQNEKLFF.

This clonotype was observed a handful of times. V usage is TRBV7-8 and J usage is TRBJ2-3; 7 bases fit TRBD2. The CDR3 loop spans 16 amino acids. Germline trimming cut 6 bases from V and 0 bases from J; bases unmatched to any gene: 9. CDR1 SGHVS and CDR2 FQNEAQ come from the germline V gene. As DNA, the CDR3 is TGTGCCAGCAGGCGCAGCGGGATACGTAGCACAGATACGCAGTATTTT. This encodes CASRRSGIRSTDTQYF.

This clonotype was seen ten or more times. This chain's CDR3 is CASSLDHTSQETQYF. The CDR3 nucleotides are TGTGCCAGCAGCTTAGATCACACATCACAAGAGACCCAGTACTTC. The chain combines TRBV11-2 with TRBJ2-5; D unclear. Germline lookup yields CDR1 SGHAT and CDR2 FQNNGV. V was shortened by 0 bases and J by 2 bases, with 10 bases between the two germline ends. CDR3 length equals 15 residues.

The chain couples TRBV20-1 to TRBJ1-2; 7 bases are a match to TRBD1. From germline, CDR1 is DFQATT and CDR2 SNEGSKA (reference sequence). Trimming removed 5 bases from V and 4 bases from J; junction bases left unmatched: 10. The CDR3 extends over 14 amino acids. The chain's CDR3 is CSARPPQGVYGYTF. DNA of the CDR3: TGCAGTGCTCGTCCTCCCCAGGGGGTCTATGGCTACACCTTC.

This clonotype has a handful of counts. The chain is built from TRBV7-2 and TRBJ2-1; TRBD2 aligns across 9 bases. CDR1 is SGHTA, CDR2 FQGNSA, per germline. The CDR3 contains 15 residues. V was pared by 4 bases and J by 4 bases, with 5 bases of the junction left unmatched. The CDR3 here is CASSSSTSGYNEQFF. In DNA form, the CDR3 reads TGTGCCAGCAGCTCCTCGACTAGCGGATACAATGAGCAGTTCTTC.

This chain uses TRBV6-2 or TRBV6-3 with TRBJ2-5; D not resolved. The CDR3 runs to 11 residues. CDR1 and CDR2 (germline): MNHEY, SVGEGT. V was cut by 3 bases and J by 6 bases, with 5 bases left in between. The chain's CDR3 is CASSYQKTQYF. The CDR3 DNA is TGTGCCAGCAGTTATCAGAAGACCCAGTACTTC.

This clonotype was observed a handful of times. V usage is TRBV27 and J usage is TRBJ2-3, with no clear D. Deletions cut 5 bases from V and 1 base from J, with 10 bases between. Germline CDR1 is MNHEY and CDR2 is SMNVEV (reference sequence). This CDR3 contains 14 residues. CDR3 nucleotides: TGTGCCAGCAGTGATCCCCTACGCACAGATACGCAGTATTTT. Protein product: CASSDPLRTDTQYF.

This clonotype occurred many times. V gene TRBV5-8 combines with J gene TRBJ1-2; no definite D call. The length of the CDR3 is 18 residues. Trimming took off 0 bases at V and 4 bases at J, with 22 bases between the two ends. Per germline, CDR1 SGHTS and CDR2 YDEGEE. In nucleotides, the CDR3 is TGTGCCAGCAGCTTGGCCGTAATTATACAGCCGCTACGCTATGGCTACACCTTC. It codes for CASSLAVIIQPLRYGYTF.

There are many counts of this clonotype. The chain is built from TRBV6-6 and TRBJ2-2; D is perhaps TRBD1 or TRBD2 (5 bases each). CDR3 length: 15 amino acids. CDR1 and CDR2 from the germline V gene are MNHNY and SVGAGI (reference sequence). The V and J ends lost 2 bases and 6 bases respectively, with 13 bases between them. The DNA of the CDR3 is TGTGCCAGCAGTTACGCCGGGACCGCGGCCGGGGAGCTGTTTTTT. It yields the protein CASSYAGTAAGELFF.

The chain couples TRBV10-3 to TRBJ2-7; 10 bases fit TRBD2. Germline V CDR1 and CDR2: ENHRY, SYGVKD. There are 14 residues in the CDR3. Germline trimming cut 4 bases from V and 2 bases from J; bases unmatched to any gene: 2. The CDR3 DNA reads as TGTGCCATCAGTGGGACTAGCGGAACCTACGAGCAGTACTTC. Its translation is CAISGTSGTYEQYF.

The chain recombines TRBV3-1 with TRBJ2-7, with D possibly matching TRBD2 (6 bases). The CDR3 is made up of 15 amino acids. Germline V gene lookup returns CDR1 LGHDT and CDR2 YNNKEL (reference sequence). Trimming removed 2 bases at V and 3 bases at J, with 14 bases between. CDR3 nucleotides: TGTGCCAGCAGCCAAACAGGAGGGGCTTTCTACGAGCAGTACTTC. This codes for CASSQTGGAFYEQYF.

The rearrangement uses TRBV27 and TRBJ2-7; 7 nucleotides line up with TRBD2. Germline V gene lookup returns CDR1 MNHEY and CDR2 SMNVEV (reference sequence). The CDR3 spans 15 residues. J gave up 1 base and V 7 bases, and 10 bases lay outside the gene matches. CDR3 DNA: TGTGCCAGCACCACGAGGAGCGGGGTTTCCTACGAGCAGTACTTC. Encoded protein: CASTTRSGVSYEQYF.

This clonotype was detected only a few times. This chain joins TRBV5-1 and TRBJ2-3; the D is unclear. V lost 0 bases and J lost 5, with 10 bases in between. CDR1 and CDR2 (germline): SGHRS, YFSETQ. The CDR3 has 14 residues. The CDR3 DNA reads as TGCGCCAGCAGCTTGGACTCGGGTGGAGATACGCAGTATTTT. Translated, it gives CASSLDSGGDTQYF.

The chain carries TRBV7-2 and TRBJ2-7, with 12 bases fitting TRBD2. This CDR3 has 17 amino acids. CDR1 is SGHTA, CDR2 FQGNSA, per germline. The J segment lost 4 bases and the V segment lost 5 bases, leaving 12 bases of the junction unmatched. The CDR3 here is CASSPPGLAGGKYEQYF. The CDR3 DNA sequence: TGTGCCAGCAGCCCCCCGGGGCTAGCGGGAGGGAAATACGAGCAGTACTTC.

The chain uses TRBV4-2 and TRBJ2-3; the match to TRBD2 covers 9 bases. Germline CDR1 reads LGHNA; CDR2 reads YNFKEQ. The CDR3 sequence is 16 residues long. The V segment lost 2 bases and the J segment 3 bases; nucleotides outside the gene matches: 6. CDR3 DNA: TGTGCCAGCAGCCAACCGGGACTAGCAGGGACAGATACGCAGTATTTT. It specifies CASSQPGLAGTDTQYF.

This chain links TRBV3-1 with TRBJ1-5; TRBD1 is a possible D gene (5 bases). The CDR3 consists of 14 residues. Germline V gene data show CDR1 as LGHDT and CDR2 as YNNKEL (reference sequence). Between the trimmed V and J ends, which lost 0 bases and 6 bases, there was a span of 9 bases. The CDR3 spells CASSQDQGSQPQHF. The CDR3 DNA is TGTGCCAGCAGCCAAGATCAGGGATCTCAGCCCCAGCATTTT.

The CDR3 is CASSIQGGHRNEQFF. CDR3 coding DNA: TGCGCCAGCAGCATACAGGGGGGCCATAGGAATGAGCAGTTCTTC. This chain connects TRBV5-1 to TRBJ2-1, with 8 bases that match TRBD1. V was clipped by 4 bases and J by 7 bases; unmatched bases: 10. This CDR3 is 15 amino acids long. Germline CDR1 and CDR2: SGHRS and YFSETQ.

There are a few counts of this clonotype. This chain links TRBV12-3 or TRBV12-4 with TRBJ2-3; 10 nucleotides agree with TRBD2. The CDR3 runs 16 residues. V gave up 0 bases and J gave up 3 bases; unmatched junction bases: 3. The chain's CDR3 is CASSLALSGRTDTQYF. The CDR3 coding sequence is TGTGCCAGCAGTTTAGCGCTTAGCGGGAGGACAGATACGCAGTATTTT.

The V call is TRBV18, the J call TRBJ2-7; 10 positions match TRBD1. The germline gives CDR1 KGHSH, CDR2 LQKENI. The CDR3 loop spans 15 amino acids. With 1 base clipped from V and 6 bases from J, the junction kept 6 bases outside the gene matches. The DNA for the CDR3 is TGTGCCAGCTCACCACGGACAGGGGGATCGGCCGAGCAGTACTTC. Translated: CASSPRTGGSAEQYF.

This clonotype was seen at least ten times. The V gene is TRBV2, the J gene TRBJ2-4; 7 bases are a match to TRBD2. Trimming cost V 4 bases and J 3 bases; bases outside gene matches: 9. The CDR3 totals 16 residues. CDR1 and CDR2 (germline): SNHLY, FYNNEI. Here the CDR3 reads CASSVGLGGGKNIQYF. The CDR3 DNA reads TGTGCCAGCAGTGTTGGACTTGGCGGGGGCAAAAACATTCAGTACTTC.

The rearrangement joins TRBV9 to TRBJ2-1; the D gene is possibly TRBD1 (6 bases). Germline V gives CDR1 SGDLS, CDR2 YYNGEE. CDR3 size: 14 residues. V shed 4 bases and J shed 8 bases, with 16 bases lying between them. The DNA for the CDR3 is TGTGCCAGCAGCCCCGGACAGCCTTGGGATGAGCAGTTCTTC. Translating gives CASSPGQPWDEQFF.

This clonotype came up a few times. The chain links TRBV12-3 or TRBV12-4 to TRBJ2-2; TRBD2 matches 8 bases. The CDR3 runs 16 residues. The V segment lost 7 bases and the J segment 0 bases; nucleotides outside the gene matches: 7. In nucleotides, the CDR3 is TGTGCCAGCACCTCCCTAGCGGGCCCGAACACCGGGGAGCTGTTTTTT. Residues: CASTSLAGPNTGELFF.